The 23 T cell receptor beta chains below come from one sample, sequenced in a study of OX40 agonist ivuxolimab in advanced cancers. The protocol was immunoSEQ multiplex PCR, while the TCRdb copy is restricted to in-frame clones and leaves out a portion. The table includes some 62,000 clones, around 93% detected once. The specimen comprised CD4+ or CD8+ T cells sorted from blood, sampled in a trial of the OX40 agonist ivuxolimab. These receptors were obtained from an adult with an advanced solid tumor such as melanoma, head and neck, liver or kidney cancer.

V gene TRBV5-6 combines with J gene TRBJ2-1; D remains ambiguous. V lost 4 bases to trimming and J lost 7 bases, with 9 bases between them. CDR3 length equals 12 residues. Germline CDR1 SGHDT, CDR2 YYEEEE. This CDR3 is CASSPNWNEQFF. CDR3 DNA: TGTGCCAGCAGCCCCAACTGGAATGAGCAGTTCTTC.

J is TRBJ2-1 and V is TRBV4-1, with D possibly TRBD2 on 6 matching bases. Deletions cut 5 bases from V and 6 bases from J, with 14 bases between. This CDR3 has 14 amino acids. Germline values: CDR1 MGHRA, CDR2 YSYEKL. CDR3 region: CASSTSGGFNEQFF. The CDR3 nucleotides are TGCGCCAGCAGCACTAGTGGAGGGTTCAATGAGCAGTTCTTC.

This chain links TRBV7-2 with TRBJ2-3; 8 bases are shared with TRBD1. Germline CDR1 is SGHTA and CDR2 is FQGNSA. The CDR3 is 15 amino acids. Trimming removed 1 base from V and 3 bases from J; junction bases left unmatched: 3. CDR3 in DNA: TGTGCCAGCAGCTTAGGGACAGGGTCGACAGATACGCAGTATTTT. Protein sequence: CASSLGTGSTDTQYF.

This clone was picked up one time. The rearrangement links TRBV6-1 to TRBJ2-2, with D uncertain. Germline V gene lookup returns CDR1 MNHNS and CDR2 SASEGT. V was pared by 4 bases and J by 3 bases, with 6 bases between. The CDR3 is made up of 13 amino acids. This chain's CDR3 is CASSGRYTGELFF. The CDR3, as DNA: TGTGCCAGCAGTGGAAGGTACACCGGGGAGCTGTTTTTT.

The chain is built from TRBV28 and TRBJ2-5, with D hard to call. The length of the CDR3 is 13 residues. CDR1 is MDHEN, CDR2 SYDVKM, per germline. Trimming took 8 bases from V and 3 from J, leaving 13 bases between them. The chain's CDR3 is CASLDVTEETQYF. In DNA form, the CDR3 reads TGTGCCAGCCTCGATGTGACTGAAGAGACCCAGTACTTC.

CDR3 residues: CASSIGGTQYF. For the CDR3, the DNA is TGTGCCAGTAGTATAGGTGGGACGCAGTATTTT. The J gene is TRBJ2-3, the V gene TRBV19; D ambiguous. Trimming stripped 1 base from V and 9 bases from J, with 5 bases between. The CDR3 has 11 amino acids. Germline CDR1 and CDR2: LNHDA and SQIVND (reference sequence). The entire variable domain, with the rest obtained from reference TRBV19 and TRBJ2-3, is as follows: DGGITQSPKYLFRKEGQNVTLSCEQNLNHDAMYWYRQDPGQGLRLIYYSQIVNDFQKGDIAEGYSVSREKKESFPLTVTSAQKNPTAFYLCASSIGGTQYFGPGTRLTVL.

This rearrangement joins TRBV5-1 to TRBJ2-1, with D hard to call. V was pared by 0 bases and J by 4 bases, with 8 bases between. This CDR3 is 14 amino acids long. In germline, CDR1 is SGHRS, CDR2 YFSETQ. CDR3 protein: CASSLGGLYNEQFF. The CDR3 DNA follows: TGCGCCAGCAGCTTGGGAGGCTTATACAATGAGCAGTTCTTC. The full variable domain, rest sourced from reference TRBV5-1 and TRBJ2-1, is KAGVTQTPRYLIKTRGQQVTLSCSPISGHRSVSWYQQTPGQGLQFLFEYFSETQRNKGNFPGRFSGRQFSNSRSEMNVSTLELGDSALYLCASSLGGLYNEQFFGPGTRLTVL.

The chain couples TRBV4-1 to TRBJ1-1; no reliable D call. Trimming shortened V by 3 bases and J by 2 bases, and 10 bases separated the two germline ends. This CDR3 contains 14 residues. Looked up from germline, CDR1 is MGHRA and CDR2 is YSYEKL. CDR3 sequence (DNA): TGCGCCAGCAGCCATGGGAGCGGAAACACTGAAGCTTTCTTT. Translating gives CASSHGSGNTEAFF.

This sequence joins TRBV2 and TRBJ1-2; D is undetermined. V was pared by 5 bases and J by 2 bases, with 3 bases between. Germline V lookup: CDR1 SNHLY, CDR2 FYNNEI. CDR3 size: 11 residues. CDR3 DNA: TGTGCCAGCAGTTACAACTATGGCTACACCTTC. Protein sequence: CASSYNYGYTF.

V and J are TRBV5-4 and TRBJ2-1; 7 nucleotides match TRBD2. Germline values: CDR1 SGHNT, CDR2 YYREEE (reference sequence). The trim removed 2 bases at V and 6 bases at J, leaving 14 bases unmatched. This CDR3 comprises 17 residues. The CDR3 coding sequence is TGTGCCAGCAGCTTCCCTGTTTTGGGCGGGGGACGCAATGAGCAGTTCTTC. Its protein product is CASSFPVLGGGRNEQFF.

The rearrangement joins TRBV27 to TRBJ2-1; 11 bases match TRBD1. Per the germline V gene, CDR1 is MNHEY and CDR2 is SMNVEV (reference sequence). Germline trimming cut 5 bases from V and 7 bases from J; bases unmatched to any gene: 7. The CDR3 has 15 residues. CDR3 sequence: CASSIGTGGGNEQFF. For the CDR3, the DNA is TGTGCCAGCAGTATTGGGACAGGGGGAGGAAATGAGCAGTTCTTC.

The chain links TRBV5-6 to TRBJ2-7, with 12 bases aligning to TRBD2. The V and J ends lost 3 bases and 3 bases, in that order; junction bases with no gene match: 7. The germline V gene has CDR1 SGHDT and CDR2 YYEEEE. This CDR3 is built from 16 residues. CDR3 bases: TGTGCCAGCAGCTCACCAAGGACTAGCGGGGACTACGAGCAGTACTTC. Protein product: CASSSPRTSGDYEQYF. Full variable domain (outside the CDR3, taken from reference TRBV5-6 and TRBJ2-7): DAGVTQSPTHLIKTRGQQVTLRCSPKSGHDTVSWYQQALGQGPQFIFQYYEEEERQRGNFPDRFSGHQFPNYSSELNVNALLLGDSALYLCASSSPRTSGDYEQYFGPGTRLTVT.

The chain has TRBV10-3 and TRBJ1-4; 7 bases fit TRBD1. This CDR3 region has 16 residues. Germline V gene lookup returns CDR1 ENHRY and CDR2 SYGVKD. J gave up 1 base and V 7 bases, and 9 bases lay outside the gene matches. CDR3 DNA: TGTGCCATCAAGGACGACAGGGAAAGAACTAATGAAAAACTGTTTTTT. It is translated as CAIKDDRERTNEKLFF.

J is TRBJ1-2 and V is TRBV19, with D perhaps matching TRBD1 (5 bases). V shed 5 bases and J shed 3 bases, with 13 bases lying between them. From germline, CDR1 is LNHDA and CDR2 SQIVND (reference sequence). The CDR3 loop spans 14 amino acids. This CDR3 reads CASSFGGWDYGYTF. In nucleotides, the CDR3 is TGTGCCAGTAGTTTCGGGGGATGGGACTATGGCTACACCTTC.

In its sample, this clone was seen a few times. This chain joins TRBV5-4 and TRBJ2-7; the D gene could be TRBD1 or TRBD2 (5 bases each). Germline CDR1 SGHNT, CDR2 YYREEE (reference sequence). The CDR3 contains 15 residues. Trimming shortened V by 4 bases and J by 5 bases, and 19 bases separated the two germline ends. The CDR3 DNA sequence: TGTGCCAGCAGCCCGGGTCGGGACCCGCTCCACGAGCAGTACTTC. It translates to CASSPGRDPLHEQYF.

The chain employs TRBV13 and TRBJ2-3; the match to TRBD1 covers 8 bases. This CDR3 comprises 18 residues. The junction had 11 bases not matched to a gene; V was cut back by 0 bases and J by 3 bases. Germline V lookup: CDR1 PRHDT, CDR2 FYEKMQ (reference sequence). CDR3 sequence reads: CASSLGPQGASGTDTQYF. CDR3 DNA: TGTGCCAGCAGCTTAGGCCCCCAGGGGGCGAGTGGGACAGATACGCAGTATTTT.

For this clone: This specimen includes other DNA sequences encoding the same CDR3. V usage is TRBV27 and J usage is TRBJ2-7, with D possibly being TRBD1 or TRBD2 (5 bases each). The CDR3 covers 13 residues. The V and J ends lost 5 bases and 4 bases respectively, with 12 bases between them. Germline V lookup: CDR1 MNHEY, CDR2 SMNVEV (reference sequence). The CDR3 nucleotides are TGTGCCAGCAGTCCGGGACGAACTTACGAGCAGTACTTC. The encoded protein is CASSPGRTYEQYF.

V usage is TRBV13 and J usage is TRBJ2-7, with 11 bases matching TRBD2. Germline values: CDR1 PRHDT, CDR2 FYEKMQ (reference sequence). The trim removed 4 bases at V and 6 bases at J, leaving 11 bases unmatched. This CDR3 comprises 16 residues. The chain's CDR3 is CASSSGLAGLWSEQYF. CDR3 bases: TGTGCCAGCAGCTCTGGACTAGCGGGCTTGTGGTCCGAGCAGTACTTC.

This rearrangement joins TRBV7-9 to TRBJ2-7; maybe TRBD1 (7 bases). CDR1 and CDR2 (germline): SEHNR, FQNEAQ (reference sequence). Trimming pared 3 bases from V and 7 bases from J, leaving 10 bases between. CDR3 length: 12 residues. CDR3 sequence (DNA): TGTGCCAGCAGCTTGTCAGGGGGGGAGCAGTACTTC. Its translation is CASSLSGGEQYF. Full variable domain (remainder filled in from reference TRBV7-9 and TRBJ2-7): DTGVSQNPRHKITKRGQNVTFRCDPISEHNRLYWYRQTLGQGPEFLTYFQNEAQLEKSRLLSDRFSAERPKGSFSTLEIQRTEQGDSAMYLCASSLSGGEQYFGPGTRLTVT.

The rearrangement links TRBV29-1 to TRBJ2-5; no clear D gene. V was pared by 4 bases and J by 5 bases, with 5 bases between. Germline lookup yields CDR1 SQVTM and CDR2 ANQGSEA. The CDR3 spans 10 residues. In DNA form, the CDR3 reads TGCAGCGTTGTTAAGGAGACCCAGTACTTC. As protein: CSVVKETQYF.

The chain is built from TRBV6-5 and TRBJ1-1; D may be TRBD1 (5 bases). V was pared by 5 bases and J by 5 bases, with 12 bases between. The CDR3 runs 13 residues. In germline, CDR1 is MNHEY, CDR2 SVGAGI. This CDR3 reads CASSGGGVTEAFF. CDR3 nucleotides: TGTGCCAGCAGTGGGGGGGGAGTAACTGAAGCTTTCTTT.

The rearrangement links TRBV7-9 to TRBJ1-4, with D hard to call. V lost 1 base and J lost 8, with 5 bases in between. The CDR3 consists of 12 residues. Germline CDR1 and CDR2: SEHNR and FQNEAQ (reference sequence). Here the CDR3 reads CASSLDREKLFF. The CDR3 DNA sequence: TGTGCCAGCAGCTTAGACAGAGAAAAACTGTTTTTT.

The chain combines TRBV7-9 with TRBJ2-1; D remains ambiguous. Trimming shortened V by 1 base and J by 6 bases, and 4 bases separated the two germline ends. CDR1 is SEHNR and CDR2 is FQNEAQ in the germline V gene (reference sequence). The CDR3 consists of 12 residues. CDR3 in DNA: TGTGCCAGCAGCTTAGGACTCAATGAGCAGTTCTTC. Amino acids: CASSLGLNEQFF.